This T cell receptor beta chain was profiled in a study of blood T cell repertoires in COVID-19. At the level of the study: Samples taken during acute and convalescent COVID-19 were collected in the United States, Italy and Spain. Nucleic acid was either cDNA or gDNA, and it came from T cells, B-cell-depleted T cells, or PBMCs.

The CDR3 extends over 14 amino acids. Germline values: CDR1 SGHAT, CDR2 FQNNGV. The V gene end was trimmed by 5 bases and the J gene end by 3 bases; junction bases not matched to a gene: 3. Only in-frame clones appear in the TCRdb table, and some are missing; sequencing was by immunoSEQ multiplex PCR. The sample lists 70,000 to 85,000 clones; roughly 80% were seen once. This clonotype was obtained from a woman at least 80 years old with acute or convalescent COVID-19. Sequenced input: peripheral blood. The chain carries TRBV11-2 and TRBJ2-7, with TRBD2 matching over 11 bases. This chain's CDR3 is CASSRTSGLYEQYF. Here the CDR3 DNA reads TGTGCCAGCAGCCGGACTAGCGGGCTCTACGAGCAGTACTTC.